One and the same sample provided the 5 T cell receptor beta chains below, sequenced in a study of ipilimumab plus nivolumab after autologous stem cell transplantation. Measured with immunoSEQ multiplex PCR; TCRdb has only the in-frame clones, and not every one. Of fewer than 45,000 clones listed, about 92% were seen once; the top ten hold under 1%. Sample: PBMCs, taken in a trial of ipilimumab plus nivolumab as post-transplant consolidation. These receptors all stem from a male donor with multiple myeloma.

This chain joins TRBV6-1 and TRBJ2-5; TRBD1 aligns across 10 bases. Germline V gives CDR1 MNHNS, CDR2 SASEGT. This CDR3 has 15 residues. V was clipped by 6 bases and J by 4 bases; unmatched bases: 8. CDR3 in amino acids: CASRAGTGAGETQYF. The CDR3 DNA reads TGTGCCAGCAGAGCCGGGACAGGGGCCGGAGAGACCCAGTACTTC.

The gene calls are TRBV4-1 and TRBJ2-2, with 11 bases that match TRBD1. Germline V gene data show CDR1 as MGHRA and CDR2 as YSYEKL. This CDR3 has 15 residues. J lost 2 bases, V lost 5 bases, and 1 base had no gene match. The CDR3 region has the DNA TGCGCCAGCAGCAGGACAGGGGGCAACACCGGGGAGCTGTTTTTT. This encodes CASSRTGGNTGELFF.

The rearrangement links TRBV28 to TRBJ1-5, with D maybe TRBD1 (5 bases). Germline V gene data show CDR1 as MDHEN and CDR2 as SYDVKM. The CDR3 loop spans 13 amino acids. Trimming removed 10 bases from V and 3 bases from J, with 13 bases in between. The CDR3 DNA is TGTGCCATCCGGGGGGGTTCCAATCAGCCCCAGCATTTT. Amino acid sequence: CAIRGGSNQPQHF.

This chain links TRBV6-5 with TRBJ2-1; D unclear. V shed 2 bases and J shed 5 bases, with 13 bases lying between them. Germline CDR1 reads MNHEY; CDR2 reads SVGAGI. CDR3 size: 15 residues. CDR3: CASSYTGRWDNEQFF. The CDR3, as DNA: TGTGCCAGCAGTTACACCGGGCGGTGGGACAATGAGCAGTTCTTC.

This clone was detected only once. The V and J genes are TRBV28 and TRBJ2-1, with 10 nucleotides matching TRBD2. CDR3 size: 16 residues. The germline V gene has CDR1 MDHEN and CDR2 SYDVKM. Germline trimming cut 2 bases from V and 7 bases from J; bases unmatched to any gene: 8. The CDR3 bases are TGTGCCAGCAGTTTAAGCGGTAGCGGGGGGTGGAATGAGCAGTTCTTC. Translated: CASSLSGSGGWNEQFF.